Listed below are T cell receptor beta chains from one sample, sequenced in a study of blood T cells in healthy people across ages. TCRdb ran MiXCR on the 5' RACE reads and lists one entry per CDR3 protein. There are about 1.7 million distinct CDR3 sequences in the sample; approximately 30% occur only once, and less than 9.5% lies in the top ten. The sequenced material came from blood. These receptors all stem from a woman aged 30 to 39 in good health. Each CDR3 is given without its conserved first and last residue. Each record gives: V gene, J gene, CDR3 length, CDR3 protein.

TRBV5-1	TRBJ2-7	13	ASGTSSGSSYEQY
TRBV12-3/TRBV12-4	-	13	ASATLDGGLYEQY
TRBV6-6	TRBJ2-3	11	ASSYGGKATQY
TRBV5-1	-	12	ASGLVSGANEQY
TRBV12-3/TRBV12-4	TRBJ1-1	8	ASSRGPAF
TRBV20-1	TRBJ2-1	12	SARGGQPQETQF
TRBV12-3/TRBV12-4	TRBJ1-4	14	ANTPAGEFINEKLF
TRBV5-1	TRBJ2-5	13	ASSFVGGPQETQY
TRBV20-1	TRBJ1-5	11	SAIRGSNQPQH
TRBV12-3/TRBV12-4	TRBJ1-5	11	AGSLELRQPQH
TRBV5-6	TRBJ2-1	13	ASSFLSGRAPEQF
TRBV11-2	TRBJ1-1	15	ASSLRGYGGAGTEAF
TRBV20-1	TRBJ2-7	12	SAASTGRTYEQY
TRBV4-1	TRBJ1-2	12	ASSKTGLEYGYT
TRBV6-5	TRBJ2-3	14	ASSYEGTVNTDTQY
TRBV13	TRBJ2-7	11	ASSRLQSYEQY
TRBV4-1	TRBJ2-1	9	ASSQGIEQF
TRBV20-1	TRBJ2-5	12	SARTTTSEETQY
TRBV12-3/TRBV12-4	TRBJ2-7	11	ASSPPGSDEQY
TRBV3-1	TRBJ1-1	12	ASSQGLGHTEAF
TRBV5-1	TRBJ2-7	12	ASKQQEITYEQY
TRBV7-3	TRBJ1-2	11	ASSLMAGDGYT
TRBV20-1	TRBJ1-5	10	SATRWGQPQH
TRBV7-9	TRBJ1-2	12	ASSNFDRVRGYT
TRBV12-3/TRBV12-4	TRBJ1-2	13	ASSPLGRANYGYT
TRBV12-3/TRBV12-4	TRBJ1-4	12	ASSFQGSGEKLF
TRBV2	TRBJ2-3	12	ATRRDLSTDTQY
TRBV7-3	TRBJ1-6	12	ASSFDSYESPRH